This TCR beta chain was sequenced in a study of T-cell memory formation after mild COVID-19. This clonotype was observed a handful of times. From germline, CDR1 is SGHVS and CDR2 FQNEAQ. The CDR3 totals 15 residues. Trimming stripped 2 bases from V and 1 base from J, with 10 bases between. TCRdb re-derived calls from the 5' RACE reads in MiXCR, one entry per CDR3 protein. Of more than 450,000 distinct CDR3 sequences listed, over 15% are singletons. Material: PBMCs or a T cell subset sorted from them (not recorded which). The gene calls are TRBV7-8 and TRBJ2-3; a weak D match, TRBD2 (5 bases). The TCR originated in an adult woman who had mild COVID-19 (a few samples of this study predate the infection). Cell type and time point are not known. This CDR3 is CASSLSGMGTDTQYF. The CDR3 nucleotides read TGTGCCAGCAGCTTATCCGGGATGGGCACAGATACGCAGTATTTT.